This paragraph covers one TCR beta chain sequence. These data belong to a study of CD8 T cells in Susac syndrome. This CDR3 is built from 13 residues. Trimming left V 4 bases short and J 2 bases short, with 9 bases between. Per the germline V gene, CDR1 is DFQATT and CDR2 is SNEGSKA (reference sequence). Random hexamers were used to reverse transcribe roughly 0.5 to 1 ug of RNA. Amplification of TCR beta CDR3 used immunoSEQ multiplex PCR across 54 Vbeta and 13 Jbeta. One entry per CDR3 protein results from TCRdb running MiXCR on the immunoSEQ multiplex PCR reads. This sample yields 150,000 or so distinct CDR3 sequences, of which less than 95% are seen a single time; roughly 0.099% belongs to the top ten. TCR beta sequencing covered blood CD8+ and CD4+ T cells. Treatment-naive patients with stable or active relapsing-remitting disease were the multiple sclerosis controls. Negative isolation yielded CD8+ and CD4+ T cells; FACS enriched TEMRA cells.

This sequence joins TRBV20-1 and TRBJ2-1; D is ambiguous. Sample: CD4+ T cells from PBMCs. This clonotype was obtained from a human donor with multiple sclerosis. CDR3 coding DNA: TGCAGTGCTAAGGCTTGGACCTACAATGAGCAGTTCTTC. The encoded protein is CSAKAWTYNEQFF.